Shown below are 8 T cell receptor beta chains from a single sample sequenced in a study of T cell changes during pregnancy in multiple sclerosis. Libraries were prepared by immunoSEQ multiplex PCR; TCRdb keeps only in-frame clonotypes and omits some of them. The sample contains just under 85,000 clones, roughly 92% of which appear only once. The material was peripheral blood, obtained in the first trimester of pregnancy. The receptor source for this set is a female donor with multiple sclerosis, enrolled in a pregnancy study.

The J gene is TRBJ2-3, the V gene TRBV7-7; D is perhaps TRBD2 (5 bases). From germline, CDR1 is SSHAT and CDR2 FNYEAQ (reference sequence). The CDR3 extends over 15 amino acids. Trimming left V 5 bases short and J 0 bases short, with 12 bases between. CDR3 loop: CASSQAGLSTDTQYF. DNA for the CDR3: TGTGCCAGCAGCCAAGCTGGACTTAGCACAGATACGCAGTATTTT. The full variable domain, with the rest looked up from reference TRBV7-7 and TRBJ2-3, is GAGVSQSPRYKVTKRGQDVTLRCDPISSHATLYWYQQALGQGPEFLTYFNYEAQPDKSGLPSDRFSAERPEGSISTLTIQRTEQRDSAMYRCASSQAGLSTDTQYFGPGTRLTVL.

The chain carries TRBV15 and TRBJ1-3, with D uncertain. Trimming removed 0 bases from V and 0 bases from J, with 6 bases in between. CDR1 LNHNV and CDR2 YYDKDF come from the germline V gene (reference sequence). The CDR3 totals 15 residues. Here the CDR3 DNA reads TGTGCCACCAGCAGAGAGGCCTCCTCTGGAAACACCATATATTTT. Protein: CATSREASSGNTIYF.

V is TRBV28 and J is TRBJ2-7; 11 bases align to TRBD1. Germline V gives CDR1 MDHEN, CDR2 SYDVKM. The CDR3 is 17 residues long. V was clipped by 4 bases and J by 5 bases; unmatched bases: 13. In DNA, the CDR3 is TGTGCCAGCAGTTCTTGGACAGGGGGCTATAATGTCCACGAGCAGTACTTC. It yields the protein CASSSWTGGYNVHEQYF.

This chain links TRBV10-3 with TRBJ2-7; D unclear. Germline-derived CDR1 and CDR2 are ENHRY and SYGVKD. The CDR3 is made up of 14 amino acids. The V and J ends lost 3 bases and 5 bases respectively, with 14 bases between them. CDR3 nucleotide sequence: TGTGCCATCAGTGAAAGAGACAACCGCAACGAGCAGTACTTC. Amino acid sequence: CAISERDNRNEQYF.

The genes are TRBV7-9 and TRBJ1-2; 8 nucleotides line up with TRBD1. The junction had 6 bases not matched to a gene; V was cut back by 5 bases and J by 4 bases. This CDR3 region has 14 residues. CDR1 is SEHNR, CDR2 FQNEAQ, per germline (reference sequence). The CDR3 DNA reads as TGTGCCAGCAGCGCCAGGGGGCTTATCTATGGCTACACCTTC. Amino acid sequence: CASSARGLIYGYTF. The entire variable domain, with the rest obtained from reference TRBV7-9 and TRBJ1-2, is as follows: DTGVSQNPRHKITKRGQNVTFRCDPISEHNRLYWYRQTLGQGPEFLTYFQNEAQLEKSRLLSDRFSAERPKGSFSTLEIQRTEQGDSAMYLCASSARGLIYGYTFGSGTRLTVV.

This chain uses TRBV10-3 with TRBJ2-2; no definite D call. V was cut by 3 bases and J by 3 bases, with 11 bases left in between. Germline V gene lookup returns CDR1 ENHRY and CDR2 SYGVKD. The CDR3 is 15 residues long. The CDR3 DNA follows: TGTGCCATCAGTGATCTGGGTAGCCACACCGGGGAGCTGTTTTTT. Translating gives CAISDLGSHTGELFF.

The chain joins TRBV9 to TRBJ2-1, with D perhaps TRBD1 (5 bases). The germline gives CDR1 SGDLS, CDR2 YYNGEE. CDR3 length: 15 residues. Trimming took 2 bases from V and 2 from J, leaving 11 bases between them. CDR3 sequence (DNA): TGTGCCAGCAGCGTCGACAGTCCCCCCTACAATGAGCAGTTCTTC. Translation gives CASSVDSPPYNEQFF.

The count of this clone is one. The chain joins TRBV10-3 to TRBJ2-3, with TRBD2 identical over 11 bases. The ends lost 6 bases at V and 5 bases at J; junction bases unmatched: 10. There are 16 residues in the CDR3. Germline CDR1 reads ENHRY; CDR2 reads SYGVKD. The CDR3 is CAIRGTSGDVGDTQYF. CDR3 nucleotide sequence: TGTGCCATCAGGGGGACTAGCGGAGATGTGGGAGATACGCAGTATTTT.